Included here is one T cell receptor (beta chain) sequence, with context. Its antigen is not identified. As it was prepared, the TCRbeta library received unique molecular identifiers. From the PCR reads, TCRdb called clonotypes with MiXCR, one entry per CDR3 protein. The sample consists of around 300,000 distinct CDR3 sequences, 10% of them appearing once. This entry belongs to a study of T-cell reconstitution after alpha-beta-depleted transplantation in children. Deletions cut 0 bases from V and 0 bases from J, with 10 bases between. Germline V gene sequence: CDR1 SGHRS, CDR2 YFSETQ. CDR3 size: 16 residues. Study outcomes and limitations: Expanded clones from the graft, numbering several hundred, reportedly supplied alpha-beta T cells about two months after transplant.

The sequencing used PBMCs, collected before TCRalphabeta/CD19-depleted stem cell transplant. V and J are TRBV5-1 and TRBJ1-3; D gene ambiguous. This receptor was taken from a boy younger than two with acute myeloid leukemia, due to receive a stem cell transplant. CDR3 amino acids: CASSLEAGRSGNTIYF. The CDR3 nucleotides are TGCGCCAGCAGCTTGGAGGCAGGACGCTCTGGAAACACCATATATTTT.